This T cell receptor (beta chain) was found in a study of cytomegalovirus exposure and HLA in healthy donors (dated by TCRdb to 2016 to 2017). As for the study more broadly: An earlier analysis of roughly 630 of the donors reported 250 to 350 Gb of sequence data and 120 million or so unique TCR beta sequences from around 200 million T cells. An early release covering some 640 HLA-typed donors comprised approximately 300 gigabases of sequencing data and approximately 80 million unique TCR sequences. Of the 300 to 450 genotyped donors, approximately 80% were placed in the genetic ancestry cluster associated with self-reported Caucasian donors. The study aimed to test whether cataloging public T cell receptors could reveal signatures of past pathogen exposure. The study used immunosequencing to profile the T cell repertoires of 670 or so subjects and linked those repertoires to cytomegalovirus serostatus. In addition to the first cohort of 666 subjects, a separate validation cohort of 120 different subjects was used. The study combined high-throughput TCR immunosequencing, statistical association of individual TCRs with disease status, and machine learning to predict cytomegalovirus infection status. In a later analysis, previously published TCR beta repertoires from fewer than 750 donors were re-analyzed and high-resolution HLA genotyping was added so that TCR occurrence patterns could be studied. Rather than using new phenotypic data, the later analysis identified candidate immune exposures from TCR beta sequences and from how often those sequences occurred across donors. To decide whether each TCR beta V gene segment behaved as functional or pseudogenic, an earlier analysis of approximately 590 of the donors relied on high-throughput TCR beta sequencing. Donor age, sex, ethnicity and CMV serostatus were compiled together with the repertoire data. A later genetic analysis used genome-wide SNP genotypes for about 65% of the roughly 670 donors, treating that subset as a discovery cohort. All discovery cohort repertoires had been generated using a single sequencing platform. Class I and class II HLA loci were covered by the typing at four-digit resolution. The number of typed donors differed by locus: 629-630 for A, B, C, DRB1 and DQB1; about 520 for DQA1; approximately 600 for DPA1; and around 490 for DPB1. Several DR-DQ haplotypes were treated as single units for association and clustering because of strong linkage in the cohort. Among some 400 genotyped donors of the cohort, an average of approximately 230,000 unique TCR beta nucleotide sequences were sequenced per donor, roughly a sixth of them non-productive. Results the study describes overall, beyond this receptor: The earlier analysis of 450 to 700 of the donors excluded around 17 rarely observed V segments, including chromosome 9 orphons, because counts were too low. This cohort had only TCR beta chains sequenced, and the lack of alpha or paired-chain data limited which features could be detected. At a false discovery rate of 0.05, a later analysis linked 16,951 TCR beta sequences to specific HLA alleles. Correlated functional status among segregating V segments might reflect linkage disequilibrium, but an unknown experimental factor could not be ruled out. Some IMGT-functional V segments, including TRBV6-2 and TRBV6-3, could not be distinguished by the 87-base-pair reads and were therefore excluded. Assigning TCR associations to individual alleles was difficult when HLA alleles, especially DR and DQ, strongly co-occurred. A later analysis found that TCR association rates varied across HLA loci, with DRB1 alleles showing the most associated TCRs and HLA-C alleles the fewest. For the cohort, immune exposure information was limited to CMV serostatus. A further reported finding was that TCR beta sequences accurately predicted the HLA-A and HLA-B alleles for most subjects in the first cohort. In a later analysis, several top co-occurrence clusters were reported to appear linked to parvovirus B19, influenza, CMV and Epstein-Barr virus. An earlier analysis of around 500 of the donors showed that most TCR beta V segments appeared in productive rearrangements either about 87% or about 30% of the time, which broadly matched IMGT annotations. The study gave a list of roughly 150 TCR beta chains associated with cytomegalovirus. Across donors, most TCR sequences were observed very rarely, whereas some public TCRs were present in many individuals. Compared with the approximately 600-donor mean, donors in an Asian-associated ancestry cluster had fewer N-insertions in productive TCRs, according to a later genetic analysis. A group of highly shared sequence variants was considered likely to be a technical artifact of the sequencing pipeline. The classifier was reported to diagnose cytomegalovirus status with high specificity and sensitivity in both the original and validation cohorts. Because HLA typing was missing for some donors at each locus, association tests included only the typed subset. In vitro tests confirmed that a few of the cytomegalovirus-associated TCR beta chains recognize cytomegalovirus antigens. In a later genetic analysis, a missense DCLRE1C variant was associated with V-gene and J-gene trimming of TCR beta chains, and the association was replicated in an independent cohort. Compared with equally common non-associated chains, HLA-associated TCR beta chains in a later analysis were more clonally expanded and had lower generation probabilities. The authors suggested that the approach could potentially be extended to other disease states and immunological phenotypes. Presence/absence analyses assumed roughly uniform sequencing depth across donors, an assumption that may not hold. In a later analysis, most CMV-associated TCR beta chains were found to appear HLA-restricted, with HLA associations seemingly driven largely by CMV exposure.

The cohort was made up of about 610 healthy bone marrow donors. At the time of sampling, all cohort members were nominally healthy, though unrecorded immune exposures were likely present. The donor tested CMV seropositive and was one of the 289 seropositive cohort members. Each donor provided a peripheral blood sample, and peripheral blood mononuclear cells were used for TCR beta sequencing. Genomic DNA was extracted from the blood cell samples with the Qiagen DNeasy Blood Extraction Kit. About this clone itself: Its cognate antigen has yet to be identified. Per-base quality was not reported, and no clone a single base away is much larger than it.

Library method: the immunoSEQ multiplex PCR assay. For the multiplex PCR, a mixture combining 60 forward primers for TCR Vbeta segments and 13 reverse primers for TCR Jbeta segments was used. The CDR3 region of rearranged TCR beta genes was amplified from genomic DNA by a multiplex PCR assay. The amplified TCR beta libraries were sequenced on the Illumina HiSeq System as 87-base-pair reads. Regarding the original processing steps: In a later analysis, tens of millions of unique TCR beta chains were counted across the approximately 640 repertoires, and around 10 million of these chains were shared by at least two donors. To remove PCR and sequencing errors, raw reads were error-corrected and collapsed into unique sequences using a nearest-neighbor algorithm that merged closely related sequences. To assign V, D and J gene segments, CDR3 sequences were aligned to IMGT reference sequences. For a sequence to be retained, at least a six-nucleotide match to both a V gene segment and a J gene segment was required. A rearrangement was called productive if the CDR3 had no stop codons and remained in frame with V and J, and every other rearrangement was called non-productive. Following IMGT convention, CDR3 was defined as the stretch from the second conserved V-encoded cysteine up to the conserved J-encoded phenylalanine. Sequences without an unambiguous match to a single V gene segment were excluded from the earlier analysis of about 630 of the donors. In an earlier analysis of more than 500 of the donors, a V segment was called functional when productive rearrangements were above 56.7%, and segregating when the standard deviation between donors exceeded 5%. A statistical classification framework was built to diagnose cytomegalovirus status from the catalog of TCR beta chain sequences. A later analysis assigned V and J genes by comparing TCR nucleotide sequences with IMGT/GENE-DB human TR gene sequences. In a later analysis, CDR3 sequences and most-parsimonious VDJ recombination scenarios were assigned using the TCRdist pipeline. In a later analysis, each TCR beta chain was defined by its CDR3 amino acid sequence together with its V-gene family, and reads without a unique V-gene family were excluded. To address suspected cross-contamination and a sequencing artifact, a later analysis removed roughly 640 highly shared, low-generation-probability nucleotide sequences. In a later analysis, a clonal expansion index for each public chain was calculated from normalized within-repertoire ranks of inferred template counts. A later analysis computed generation probabilities with a VDJ recombination model fitted to out-of-frame rearrangements, and checked the results against IGoR. A later analysis scored TCR-TCR, TCR-HLA and TCR-CMV co-occurrence with hypergeometric tests, applying a repertoire-size bias correction to TCR pairs. A later analysis estimated false discovery rates by permuting HLA or CMV assignments 20 times. In a later analysis, co-occurring TCRs were grouped with DBSCAN, and TCRdist sequence similarity was added when clustering was performed within HLA-allele-positive subsets. Repertoires with fewer than 30,000 or more than 120,000 public chains were left out of co-occurrence clustering, as were about 5 repertoires with anomalous nucleotide sharing. Entries here come from immuneACCESS through TCRdb and include only in-frame sequences with V and J called. Some clones fail to appear in such tables; in the studies checked, an unresolved V gene covers under half of the shortfall, and the cause of the remainder is unknown. V and J calls and clone size come straight from that table; D and trimming were deduced from the DNA. The sample table shows 100,000 to 120,000 clones, and more than 65% are seen once. Roughly an eighth of the sample is taken by the ten largest.

CDR1 is given as SGHDT and CDR2 as YYEEEE, both from the germline V gene. Including cysteine and phenylalanine, the CDR3 has 16 amino acids. Only CDR3 DNA remains: 48 bases, in frame from the first base. The V end loses 3 bases and the J end loses 2 bases, and a stretch of 17 bases separates them. The sequencing sample was made of PBMCs. This clonotype originated in a man younger than 40 in good health and CMV-seropositive. In this chain, TRBV5-6 is recombined with TRBJ2-5; TRBD2 is a possible D gene, resting on 6 matching bases. The CDR3 protein is CASSSAGLARQETQYF. The DNA sequence is as follows: TGTGCCAGCAGCTCGGCGGGCCTAGCGCGTCAAGAGACCCAGTACTTC. Where the CDR3 stops, the reference TRBV5-6 and TRBJ2-5 genes take over; the full variable domain is DAGVTQSPTHLIKTRGQQVTLRCSPKSGHDTVSWYQQALGQGPQFIFQYYEEEERQRGNFPDRFSGHQFPNYSSELNVNALLLGDSALYLCASSSAGLARQETQYFGPGTRLLVL.